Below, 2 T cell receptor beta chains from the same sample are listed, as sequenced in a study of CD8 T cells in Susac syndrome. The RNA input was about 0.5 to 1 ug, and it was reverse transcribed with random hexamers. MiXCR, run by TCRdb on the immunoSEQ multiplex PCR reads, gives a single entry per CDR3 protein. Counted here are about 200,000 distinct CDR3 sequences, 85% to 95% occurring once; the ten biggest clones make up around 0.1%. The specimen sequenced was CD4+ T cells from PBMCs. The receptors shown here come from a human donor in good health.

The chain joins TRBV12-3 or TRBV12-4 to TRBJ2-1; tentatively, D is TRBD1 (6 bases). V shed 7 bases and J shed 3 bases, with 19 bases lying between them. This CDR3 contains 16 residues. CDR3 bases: TGTGCCAGCACCGACCTGGGGGTAGGGGGCTACAATGAGCAGTTCTTC. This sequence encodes CASTDLGVGGYNEQFF.

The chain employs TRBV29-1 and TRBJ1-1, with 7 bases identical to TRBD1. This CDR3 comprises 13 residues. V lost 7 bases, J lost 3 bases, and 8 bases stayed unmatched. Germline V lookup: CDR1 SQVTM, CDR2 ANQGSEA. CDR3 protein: CSGQQGLDTEAFF. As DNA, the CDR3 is TGCAGCGGCCAACAGGGGCTGGACACTGAAGCTTTCTTT. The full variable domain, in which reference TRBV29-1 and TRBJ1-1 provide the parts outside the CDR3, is SAVISQKPSRDICQRGTSLTIQCQVDSQVTMMFWYRQQPGQSLTLIATANQGSEATYESGFVIDKFPISRPNLTFSTLTVSNMSPEDSSIYLCSGQQGLDTEAFFGQGTRLTVV.